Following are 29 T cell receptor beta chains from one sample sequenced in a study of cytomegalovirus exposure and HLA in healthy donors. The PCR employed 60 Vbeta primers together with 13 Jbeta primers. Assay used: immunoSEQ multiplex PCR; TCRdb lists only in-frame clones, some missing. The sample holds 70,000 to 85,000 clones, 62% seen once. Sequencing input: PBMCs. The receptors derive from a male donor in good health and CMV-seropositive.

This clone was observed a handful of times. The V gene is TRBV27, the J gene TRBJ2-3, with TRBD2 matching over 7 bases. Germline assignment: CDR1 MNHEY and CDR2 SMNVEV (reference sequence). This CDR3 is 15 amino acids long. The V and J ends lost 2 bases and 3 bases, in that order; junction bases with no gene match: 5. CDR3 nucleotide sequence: TGTGCCAGCAGTTTAATGGGGGGGGATACAGATACGCAGTATTTT. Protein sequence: CASSLMGGDTDTQYF.

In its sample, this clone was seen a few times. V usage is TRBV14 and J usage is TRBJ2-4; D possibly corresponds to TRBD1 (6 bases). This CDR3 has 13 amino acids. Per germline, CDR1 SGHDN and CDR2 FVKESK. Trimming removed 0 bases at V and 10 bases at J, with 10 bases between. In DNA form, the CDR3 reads TGTGCCAGCAGCCAAGAGGGGACAAATATTCAGTACTTC. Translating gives CASSQEGTNIQYF.

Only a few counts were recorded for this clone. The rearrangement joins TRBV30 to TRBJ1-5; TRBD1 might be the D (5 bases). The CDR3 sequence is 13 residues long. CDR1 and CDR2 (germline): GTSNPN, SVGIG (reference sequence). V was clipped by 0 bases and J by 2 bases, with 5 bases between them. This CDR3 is CAWSVGGNQPQHF. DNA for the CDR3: TGTGCCTGGAGTGTAGGGGGCAATCAGCCCCAGCATTTT. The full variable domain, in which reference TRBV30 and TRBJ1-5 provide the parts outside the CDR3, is SQTIHQWPATLVQPVGSPLSLECTVEGTSNPNLYWYRQAAGRGLQLLFYSVGIGQISSEVPQNLSASRPQDRQFILSSKKLLLSDSGFYLCAWSVGGNQPQHFGDGTRLSIL.

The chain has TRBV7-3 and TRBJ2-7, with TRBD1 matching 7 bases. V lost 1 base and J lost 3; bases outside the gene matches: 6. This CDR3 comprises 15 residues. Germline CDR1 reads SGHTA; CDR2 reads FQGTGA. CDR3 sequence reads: CASSLRQGPHYEQYF. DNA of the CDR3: TGTGCCAGCAGCTTAAGACAGGGCCCCCACTACGAGCAGTACTTC.

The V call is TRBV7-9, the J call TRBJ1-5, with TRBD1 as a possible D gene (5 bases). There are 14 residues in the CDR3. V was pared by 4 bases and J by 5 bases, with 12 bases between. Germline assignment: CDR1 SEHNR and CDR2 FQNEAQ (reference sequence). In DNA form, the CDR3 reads TGTGCCAGCAGCTCAGGGATTGAGTATCAGCCCCAGCATTTT. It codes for CASSSGIEYQPQHF.

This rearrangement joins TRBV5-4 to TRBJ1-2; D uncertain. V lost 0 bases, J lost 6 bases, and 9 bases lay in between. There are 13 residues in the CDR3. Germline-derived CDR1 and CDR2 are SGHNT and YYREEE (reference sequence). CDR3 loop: CASSLDLVDGYTF. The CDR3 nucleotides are TGTGCCAGCAGCTTGGACTTGGTGGATGGCTACACCTTC.

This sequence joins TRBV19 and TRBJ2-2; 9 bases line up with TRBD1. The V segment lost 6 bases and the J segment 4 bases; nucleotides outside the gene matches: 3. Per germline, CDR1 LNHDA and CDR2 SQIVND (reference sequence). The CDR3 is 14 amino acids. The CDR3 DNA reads TGTGCCAGTAGGAGACAGGGGGGCACCGGGGAGCTGTTTTTT. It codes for CASRRQGGTGELFF.

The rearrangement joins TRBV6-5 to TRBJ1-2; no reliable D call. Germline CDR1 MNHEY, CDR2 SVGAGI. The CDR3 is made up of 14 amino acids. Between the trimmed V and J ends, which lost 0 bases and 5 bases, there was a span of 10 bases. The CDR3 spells CASSYSREFYGYTF. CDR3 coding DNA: TGTGCCAGCAGTTACTCGAGGGAGTTTTATGGCTACACCTTC.

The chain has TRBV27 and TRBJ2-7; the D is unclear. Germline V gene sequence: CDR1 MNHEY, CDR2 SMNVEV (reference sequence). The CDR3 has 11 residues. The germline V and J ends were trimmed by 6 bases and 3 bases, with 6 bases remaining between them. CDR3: CASRSVYEQYF. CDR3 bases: TGTGCCAGCAGATCAGTCTACGAGCAGTACTTC.

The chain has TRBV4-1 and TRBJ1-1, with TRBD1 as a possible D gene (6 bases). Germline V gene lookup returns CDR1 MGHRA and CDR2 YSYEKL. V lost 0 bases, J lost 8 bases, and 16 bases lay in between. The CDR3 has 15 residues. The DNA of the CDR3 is TGCGCCAGCAGCCAAGAAAACAGGGTTATGGGCGAAGCTTTCTTT. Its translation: CASSQENRVMGEAFF.

The CDR3: CSVITGSNYGYTF. CDR3 in DNA: TGCAGCGTCATAACGGGGTCTAACTATGGCTACACCTTC. The chain carries TRBV29-1 and TRBJ1-2; D is unclear. Germline V CDR1 and CDR2: SQVTM, ANQGSEA. V lost 6 bases to trimming and J lost 0 bases, with 11 bases between them. There are 13 residues in the CDR3.

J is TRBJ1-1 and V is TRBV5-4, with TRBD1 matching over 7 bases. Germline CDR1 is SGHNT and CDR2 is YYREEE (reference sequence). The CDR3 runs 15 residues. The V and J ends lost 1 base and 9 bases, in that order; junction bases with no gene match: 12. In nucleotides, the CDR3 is TGTGCCAGCAGCTTGCCCACGGGACAGCCAACCAAAGCTTTCTTT. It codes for CASSLPTGQPTKAFF.

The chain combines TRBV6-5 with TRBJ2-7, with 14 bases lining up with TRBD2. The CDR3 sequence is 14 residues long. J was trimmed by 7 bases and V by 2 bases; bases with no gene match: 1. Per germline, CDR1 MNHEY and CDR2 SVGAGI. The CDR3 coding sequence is TGTGCCAGCAGTTACGGACTAGCGGGAGGAGAGCAGTACTTC. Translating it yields CASSYGLAGGEQYF.

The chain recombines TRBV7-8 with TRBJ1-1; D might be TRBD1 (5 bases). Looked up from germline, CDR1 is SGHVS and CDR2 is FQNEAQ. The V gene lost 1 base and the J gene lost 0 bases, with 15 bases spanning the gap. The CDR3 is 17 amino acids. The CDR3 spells CASSLGTGGLLNTEAFF. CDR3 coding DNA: TGTGCCAGCAGCTTAGGGACGGGGGGACTCTTGAACACTGAAGCTTTCTTT.

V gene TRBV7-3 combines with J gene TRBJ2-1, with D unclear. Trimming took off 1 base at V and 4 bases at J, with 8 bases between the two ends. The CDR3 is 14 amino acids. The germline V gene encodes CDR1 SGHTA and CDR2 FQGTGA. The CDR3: CASSLRGRYNEQFF. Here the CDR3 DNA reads TGTGCCAGCAGCTTAAGAGGCCGATACAATGAGCAGTTCTTC. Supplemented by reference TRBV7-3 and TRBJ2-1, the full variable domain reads GAGVSQTPSNKVTEKGKYVELRCDPISGHTALYWYRQSLGQGPEFLIYFQGTGAADDSGLPNDRFFAVRPEGSVSTLKIQRTERGDSAVYLCASSLRGRYNEQFFGPGTRLTVL.

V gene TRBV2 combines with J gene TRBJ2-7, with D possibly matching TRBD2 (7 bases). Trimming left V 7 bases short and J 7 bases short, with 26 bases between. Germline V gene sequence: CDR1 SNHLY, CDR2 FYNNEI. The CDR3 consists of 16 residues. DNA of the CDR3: TGTGCCAGCACGGGTTCGCGGGGGCTAGATCCGAGAGAGCAGTACTTC. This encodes CASTGSRGLDPREQYF.

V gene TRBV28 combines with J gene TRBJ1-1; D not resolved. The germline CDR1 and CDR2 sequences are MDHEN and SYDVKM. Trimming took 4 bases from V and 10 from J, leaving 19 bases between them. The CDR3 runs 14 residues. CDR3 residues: CASSSQDSVGRAFF. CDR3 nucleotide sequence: TGTGCCAGCAGTTCCCAGGATTCTGTAGGTCGAGCTTTCTTT.

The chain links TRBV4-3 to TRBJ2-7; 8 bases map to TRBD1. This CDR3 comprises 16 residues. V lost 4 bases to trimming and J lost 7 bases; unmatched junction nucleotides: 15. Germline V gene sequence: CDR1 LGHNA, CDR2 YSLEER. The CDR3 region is CASSRTDRGPSGEQYF. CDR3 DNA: TGCGCCAGCAGCCGGACCGACAGGGGACCTTCGGGGGAGCAGTACTTC.

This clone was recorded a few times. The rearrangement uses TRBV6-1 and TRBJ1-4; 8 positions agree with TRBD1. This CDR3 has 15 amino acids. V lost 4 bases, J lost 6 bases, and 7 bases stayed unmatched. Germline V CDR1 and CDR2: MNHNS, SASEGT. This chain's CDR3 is CASSVLEGQDEKLFF. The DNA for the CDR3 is TGTGCCAGCAGTGTCCTGGAGGGACAGGATGAAAAACTGTTTTTT.

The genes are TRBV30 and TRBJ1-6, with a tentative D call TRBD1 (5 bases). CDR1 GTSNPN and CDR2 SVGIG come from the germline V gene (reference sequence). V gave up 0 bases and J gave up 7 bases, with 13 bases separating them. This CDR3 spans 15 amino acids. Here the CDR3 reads CAWSVRKQGNSPLHF. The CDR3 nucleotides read TGTGCCTGGAGTGTAAGAAAGCAGGGAAATTCACCCCTCCACTTT. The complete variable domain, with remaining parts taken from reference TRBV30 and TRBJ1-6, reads SQTIHQWPATLVQPVGSPLSLECTVEGTSNPNLYWYRQAAGRGLQLLFYSVGIGQISSEVPQNLSASRPQDRQFILSSKKLLLSDSGFYLCAWSVRKQGNSPLHFGNGTRLTVT.

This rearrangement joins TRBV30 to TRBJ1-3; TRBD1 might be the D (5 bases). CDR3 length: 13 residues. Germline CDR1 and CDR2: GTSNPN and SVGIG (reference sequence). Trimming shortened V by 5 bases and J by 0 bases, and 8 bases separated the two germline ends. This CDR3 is CAWEGDSGNTIYF. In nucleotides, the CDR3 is TGTGCCTGGGAAGGGGACTCTGGAAACACCATATATTTT.

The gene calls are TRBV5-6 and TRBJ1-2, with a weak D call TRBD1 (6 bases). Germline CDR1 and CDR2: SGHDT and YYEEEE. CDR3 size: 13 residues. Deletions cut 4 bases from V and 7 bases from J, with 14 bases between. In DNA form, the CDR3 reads TGTGCCAGCAGCCTGGGCACAGGGAGTGGCTACACCTTC. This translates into CASSLGTGSGYTF.

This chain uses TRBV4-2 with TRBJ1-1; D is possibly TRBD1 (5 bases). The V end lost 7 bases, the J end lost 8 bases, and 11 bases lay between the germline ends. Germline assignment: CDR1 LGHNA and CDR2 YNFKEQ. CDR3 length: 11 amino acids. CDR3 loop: CASTYGGEAFF. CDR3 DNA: TGTGCCAGCACCTATGGGGGGGAAGCTTTCTTT.

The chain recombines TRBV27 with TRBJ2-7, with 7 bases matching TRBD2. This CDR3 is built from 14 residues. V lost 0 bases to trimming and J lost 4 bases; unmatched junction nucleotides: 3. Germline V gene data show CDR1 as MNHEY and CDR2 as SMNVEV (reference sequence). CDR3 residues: CASSLSTSWYEQYF. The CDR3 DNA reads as TGTGCCAGCAGTTTATCGACTAGCTGGTACGAGCAGTACTTC.

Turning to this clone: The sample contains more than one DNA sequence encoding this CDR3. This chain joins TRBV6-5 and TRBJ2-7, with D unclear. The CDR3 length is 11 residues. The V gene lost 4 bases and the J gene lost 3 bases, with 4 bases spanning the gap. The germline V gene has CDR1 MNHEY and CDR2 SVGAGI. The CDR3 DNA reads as TGTGCCAGCAGTTCCCTCTACGAGCAGTACTTC. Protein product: CASSSLYEQYF.

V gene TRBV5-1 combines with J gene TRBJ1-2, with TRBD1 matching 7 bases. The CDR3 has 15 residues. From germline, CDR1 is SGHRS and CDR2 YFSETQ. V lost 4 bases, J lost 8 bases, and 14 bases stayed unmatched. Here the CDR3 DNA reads TGCGCCAGCAGCCCGGGACAGTCTGATCCGGGAGGCTACACCTTC. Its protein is CASSPGQSDPGGYTF. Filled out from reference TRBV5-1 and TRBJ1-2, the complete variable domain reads KAGVTQTPRYLIKTRGQQVTLSCSPISGHRSVSWYQQTPGQGLQFLFEYFSETQRNKGNFPGRFSGRQFSNSRSEMNVSTLELGDSALYLCASSPGQSDPGGYTFGSGTRLTVV.

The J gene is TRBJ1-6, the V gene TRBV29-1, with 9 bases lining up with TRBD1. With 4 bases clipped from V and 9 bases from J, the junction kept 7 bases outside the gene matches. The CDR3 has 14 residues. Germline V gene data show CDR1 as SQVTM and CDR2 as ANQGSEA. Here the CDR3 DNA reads TGCAGCGTTGGACAGGGGGACCGGGGTTCACCCCTCCACTTT. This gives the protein CSVGQGDRGSPLHF.

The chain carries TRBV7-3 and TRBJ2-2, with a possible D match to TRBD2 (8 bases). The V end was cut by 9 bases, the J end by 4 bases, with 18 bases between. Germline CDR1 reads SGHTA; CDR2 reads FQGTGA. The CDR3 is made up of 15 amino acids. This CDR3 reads CASQGGLDGTGELFF. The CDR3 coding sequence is TGTGCCAGTCAGGGGGGACTAGACGGCACCGGGGAGCTGTTTTTT.

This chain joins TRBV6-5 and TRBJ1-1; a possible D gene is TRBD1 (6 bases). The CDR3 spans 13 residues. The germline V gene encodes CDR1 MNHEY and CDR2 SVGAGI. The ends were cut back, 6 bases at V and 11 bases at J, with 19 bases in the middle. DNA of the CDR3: TGTGCCAGCAGCCCCGCTGCTGAGGGGGGGGCTTTCTTT. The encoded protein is CASSPAAEGGAFF.